Reported below is one T cell receptor (beta chain). Its matching antigen is unknown. Generated by immunoSEQ multiplex PCR, the TCRdb table keeps only in-frame clones and is missing some. In the table there are 75,000 to 100,000 clones, 75% to 90% of which are singletons. The data originate from a study of OX40 agonist ivuxolimab in advanced cancers. Study outcomes and limitations: Specificity for antigen went undetermined in the expanded peripheral T cells.

V lost 3 bases to trimming and J lost 2 bases; unmatched junction nucleotides: 9. This CDR3 has 16 residues. The germline V gene has CDR1 LGHNA and CDR2 YNFKEQ. The J gene is TRBJ1-2, the V gene TRBV4-2; 7 nucleotides match TRBD1. The sequence derives from an adult with an advanced solid tumor such as melanoma, head and neck, liver or kidney cancer. The starting material was CD4+ or CD8+ T cells sorted from blood, obtained in a trial of the OX40 agonist ivuxolimab. CDR3 DNA: TGTGCCAGCAGCCATCCTCCCGAGACAGGGAACTATGGCTACACCTTC. Encoded protein: CASSHPPETGNYGYTF.